This is a list of T cell receptor beta chains from one sample in a study of cytomegalovirus exposure and HLA in healthy donors. The method was immunoSEQ multiplex PCR; TCRdb's version includes in-frame clones alone and lacks a portion of them. The table has more than 75,000 clones, approximately 93% seen once. The sequenced sample consisted of PBMCs. Source of these receptors: a man younger than 30 in good health and CMV-seronegative. The CDR3 runs from the conserved cysteine through the conserved F or W. A D gene is named only where the DNA matches it firmly. Clone sizes are given selectively: once, few, many, or a class where the clone is expanded.

J: TRBJ1-6
size: .
D: TRBD1
V: TRBV28
CDR3: CASRSTGVGNSPLHF
DNA: TGTGCCAGCAGGTCTACAGGGGTGGGTAATTCACCCCTCCACTTT

J: TRBJ2-7
size: .
D: .
V: TRBV7-2
CDR3: CASSLVATDYEQYF
DNA: TGTGCCAGCAGCTTAGTGGCTACAGATTACGAGCAGTACTTC

J: TRBJ1-2
size: .
D: .
V: TRBV27
CDR3: CASSLNPAGKDPSGYTF
DNA: TGTGCCAGCAGTTTAAATCCGGCAGGGAAGGATCCGTCTGGCTACACCTTC

J: TRBJ2-3
size: .
D: TRBD1
V: TRBV5-1
CDR3: CASSIPRGRGLGGDTQYF
DNA: TGCGCCAGCAGCATACCCAGGGGGCGCGGTCTAGGAGGAGATACGCAGTATTTT

J: TRBJ1-1
size: .
D: TRBD1
V: TRBV5-6
CDR3: CASNARGGGSAFF
DNA: TGTGCCAGCAACGCCCGAGGAGGGGGCTCGGCTTTCTTT

J: TRBJ1-4
size: .
D: .
V: TRBV7-6
CDR3: CASSAVVYEKLFF
DNA: TGTGCCAGCAGCGCCGTCGTCTACGAAAAACTGTTTTTT

J: TRBJ2-7
size: .
D: .
V: TRBV30
CDR3: CAWSGGRASSYEQYF
DNA: TGTGCCTGGAGTGGTGGCAGGGCGAGCTCCTACGAGCAGTACTTC

J: TRBJ1-1
size: .
D: .
V: TRBV6-5
CDR3: CASSYRWSNTEAFF
DNA: TGTGCCAGCAGTTACCGGTGGTCGAACACTGAAGCTTTCTTT

J: TRBJ2-1
size: .
D: TRBD2
V: TRBV30
CDR3: CAWTSGSRNNEQFF
DNA: TGTGCCTGGACGAGCGGGAGTCGCAACAATGAGCAGTTCTTC

J: TRBJ1-2
size: .
D: .
V: TRBV25-1
CDR3: CASYRRNYGYTF
DNA: TGTGCCAGCTACAGGCGAAACTATGGCTACACCTTC

J: TRBJ2-7
size: once
D: TRBD2
V: TRBV5-4
CDR3: CAITGLAGGSSYEQYF
DNA: TGTGCCATCACGGGACTAGCGGGGGGAAGCTCCTACGAGCAGTACTTC

J: TRBJ2-7
size: .
D: TRBD2
V: TRBV4-2
CDR3: CASSQEGRSGEPPYEQYF
DNA: TGTGCCAGCAGCCAAGAAGGCCGGAGCGGGGAACCTCCCTACGAGCAGTACTTC

J: TRBJ2-2
size: .
D: TRBD1
V: TRBV4-3
CDR3: CASSENTGVPGELFF
DNA: TGCGCCAGCAGCGAGAATACAGGGGTCCCCGGGGAGCTGTTTTTT

J: TRBJ1-1
size: once
D: TRBD1
V: TRBV5-1
CDR3: CATRDRMNTEAFF
DNA: TGCGCCACCAGGGACAGGATGAACACTGAAGCTTTCTTT

J: TRBJ2-1
size: .
D: TRBD1
V: TRBV7-2
CDR3: CASSGRRDRVYNEQFF
DNA: TGTGCCAGCAGCGGACGCCGGGACAGGGTTTACAATGAGCAGTTCTTC

J: TRBJ1-2
size: .
D: .
V: TRBV7-2
CDR3: CASSLIEGVYGYTF
DNA: TGTGCCAGCAGCTTAATCGAGGGGGTCTATGGCTACACCTTC

J: TRBJ2-7
size: .
D: TRBD2
V: TRBV15
CDR3: CATSRVGLAGLYEQYF
DNA: TGTGCCACCAGCAGAGTGGGGCTAGCGGGACTCTACGAGCAGTACTTC

J: TRBJ2-7
size: .
D: .
V: TRBV4-3
CDR3: CASSEGTRGPYEQYF
DNA: TGCGCCAGCAGCGAAGGGACGAGAGGGCCCTACGAGCAGTACTTC

J: TRBJ2-7
size: .
D: TRBD1
V: TRBV6-5
CDR3: CASRRETGDYEQYF
DNA: TGTGCCAGCAGGCGAGAGACAGGGGACTACGAGCAGTACTTC

J: TRBJ1-2
size: .
D: .
V: TRBV7-9
CDR3: CASSLGQGLDYGYTF
DNA: TGTGCCAGCAGCTTAGGTCAGGGATTGGACTATGGCTACACCTTC

J: TRBJ2-3
size: .
D: .
V: TRBV12-2
CDR3: CASRFRDRGTDTQYF
DNA: TGTGCAAGTCGCTTCCGAGACAGGGGTACAGATACGCAGTATTTT

J: TRBJ1-6
size: .
D: .
V: TRBV6-4
CDR3: CASSDSTDSPLHF
DNA: TGTGCCAGCAGTGACTCCACGGATTCACCCCTCCACTTT

J: TRBJ1-2
size: .
D: .
V: TRBV27
CDR3: CASKITGDYGYTF
DNA: TGTGCCAGCAAAATAACGGGGGATTATGGCTACACCTTC

J: TRBJ1-2
size: .
D: .
V: TRBV5-8
CDR3: CASSLAARGFGGYTF
DNA: TGTGCCAGCAGCTTGGCAGCCCGGGGTTTCGGAGGCTACACCTTC

J: TRBJ2-5
size: .
D: TRBD1
V: TRBV6-5
CDR3: CASSYARGLLKETQYF
DNA: TGTGCCAGCAGTTACGCGAGGGGGCTTTTGAAAGAGACCCAGTACTTC

J: TRBJ1-1
size: .
D: .
V: TRBV5-1
CDR3: CASSLQAANTEAFF
DNA: TGCGCCAGCAGCTTACAGGCCGCGAACACTGAAGCTTTCTTT

J: TRBJ2-7
size: .
D: TRBD2
V: TRBV7-2
CDR3: CASSAKTSGRRHEQYF
DNA: TGTGCCAGCAGCGCTAAGACTAGCGGGAGGCGGCACGAGCAGTACTTC

J: TRBJ1-5
size: .
D: .
V: TRBV28
CDR3: CASSSPQFRNQPQHF
DNA: TGTGCCAGCAGTTCCCCCCAATTTAGAAATCAGCCCCAGCATTTT

J: TRBJ2-5
size: .
D: TRBD1
V: TRBV28
CDR3: CASYRDRQETQYF
DNA: TGTGCCAGCTACCGGGACAGGCAAGAGACCCAGTACTTC

J: TRBJ1-5
size: .
D: TRBD1
V: TRBV4-2
CDR3: CASSQHTGDQPQHF
DNA: TGTGCCAGCAGCCAGCACACAGGGGATCAGCCCCAGCATTTT

J: TRBJ2-3
size: .
D: .
V: TRBV6-4
CDR3: CASSDGGRGTDTQYF
DNA: TGTGCCAGCAGTGACGGGGGCCGGGGCACAGATACGCAGTATTTT

J: TRBJ2-6
size: .
D: .
V: TRBV6-6
CDR3: CASSRGSGANVLTF
DNA: TGTGCCAGCAGCCGAGGGTCTGGGGCCAACGTCCTGACTTTC

J: TRBJ1-2
size: .
D: .
V: TRBV28
CDR3: CASSFERHYGYTF
DNA: TGTGCCAGCAGTTTTGAGCGCCACTATGGCTACACCTTC

J: TRBJ2-5
size: once
D: TRBD1
V: TRBV19
CDR3: CASSIQGQGQKTQYF
DNA: TGTGCCAGTAGTATACAGGGACAGGGACAAAAGACCCAGTACTTC

J: TRBJ1-4
size: .
D: TRBD1
V: TRBV7-9
CDR3: CASSLGTGYATNEKLFF
DNA: TGTGCCAGCAGCCTAGGGACAGGATATGCAACTAATGAAAAACTGTTTTTT

J: TRBJ2-2
size: .
D: TRBD2
V: TRBV6-5
CDR3: CASRRSGIYTGELFF
DNA: TGTGCCAGCAGAAGAAGCGGGATTTACACCGGGGAGCTGTTTTTT

J: TRBJ2-1
size: .
D: TRBD2
V: TRBV5-1
CDR3: CASSSTGTRTYNEQFF
DNA: TGCGCCAGCAGCTCCACCGGGACTAGGACCTACAATGAGCAGTTCTTC

J: TRBJ2-7
size: .
D: .
V: TRBV19
CDR3: CASSIDASYEQYF
DNA: TGTGCCAGTAGTATAGATGCGAGCTACGAGCAGTACTTC

J: TRBJ1-5
size: .
D: .
V: TRBV6-5
CDR3: CASSYSTYQPQHF
DNA: TGTGCCAGCAGTTACTCTACATATCAGCCCCAGCATTTT

J: TRBJ2-3
size: .
D: TRBD2
V: TRBV19
CDR3: CASSIRQREKGDTQYF
DNA: TGTGCCAGTAGTATCCGTCAGCGGGAGAAAGGAGATACGCAGTATTTT

J: TRBJ2-7
size: .
D: .
V: TRBV6-5
CDR3: CASRKPSSYEQYF
DNA: TGTGCCAGCAGAAAGCCTAGCTCGTACGAGCAGTACTTC

J: TRBJ2-3
size: .
D: .
V: TRBV18
CDR3: CASLYTYTDTQYF
DNA: TGTGCCAGCCTATATACTTACACAGATACGCAGTATTTT

J: TRBJ1-1
size: .
D: .
V: TRBV18
CDR3: CASSPRRPQFVGNTEAFF
DNA: TGTGCCAGCTCACCACGGAGACCCCAGTTCGTGGGGAACACTGAAGCTTTCTTT

J: TRBJ2-3
size: .
D: TRBD1
V: TRBV7-9
CDR3: CASDRGPSADTQYF
DNA: TGTGCCAGCGACAGGGGGCCGTCCGCAGATACGCAGTATTTT

J: TRBJ2-1
size: .
D: TRBD2
V: TRBV6-5
CDR3: CASSFRTSGGDNEQFF
DNA: TGTGCCAGCAGTTTCCGGACTAGCGGGGGGGACAATGAGCAGTTCTTC

J: TRBJ2-1
size: .
D: TRBD2
V: TRBV18
CDR3: CASSPPELAGVNEQFF
DNA: TGTGCCAGCTCACCACCGGAACTAGCGGGAGTCAATGAGCAGTTCTTC

J: TRBJ1-2
size: .
D: .
V: TRBV6-1
CDR3: CASIKTLAYGYTF
DNA: TGTGCCAGCATTAAGACATTGGCCTATGGCTACACCTTC

J: TRBJ2-7
size: .
D: .
V: TRBV6-5
CDR3: CASSYSAGIYEQYF
DNA: TGTGCCAGCAGTTACTCGGCAGGAATTTACGAGCAGTACTTC